This TCR beta chain was profiled in a study of blood T cell repertoires in COVID-19. In its sample, this clone was seen once. Sequenced by immunoSEQ multiplex PCR; TCRdb stores in-frame clones only, minus some. The sample carries about 270,000 clones, around 93% recorded once. V lost 4 bases and J lost 5, with 13 bases in between. The germline CDR1 and CDR2 sequences are SGHRS and YFSETQ. The CDR3 totals 14 residues. What was sequenced was PBMCs or T cells enriched from blood (not recorded which). This TCR derives from a man aged 35 to 55 who had been exposed to COVID-19. The chain employs TRBV5-1 and TRBJ2-1; maybe TRBD2 (6 bases). As DNA, the CDR3 is TGCGCCAGCAGCCTTACGGGAGCCGACAATGAGCAGTTCTTC. It specifies CASSLTGADNEQFF.